The 7 T cell receptor beta chains given below trace back to one sample, sequenced in a study of lymphopenia after photon versus proton radiotherapy. Profiled with immunoSEQ multiplex PCR; TCRdb holds only in-frame clones, not every one. The profile shows approximately 91,000 clones, around 80% of them singletons. The sequencing here drew on peripheral blood, taken from a patient treated with proton-based radiotherapy. The origin of the receptors is a man in his sixties with pancreatic cancer.

The rearrangement links TRBV19 to TRBJ2-7; D is uncertain. CDR3 length equals 13 residues. CDR1 and CDR2 (germline): LNHDA, SQIVND (reference sequence). The V and J ends lost 4 bases and 1 base respectively, with 8 bases between them. As DNA, the CDR3 is TGTGCCAGTAGTACTCCTCAGTCCTACGAGCAGTACTTC. It yields the protein CASSTPQSYEQYF.

V gene TRBV4-2 combines with J gene TRBJ2-3; D is unclear. V lost 1 base and J 2 bases, leaving 13 bases between the germline ends. The germline CDR1 and CDR2 sequences are LGHNA and YNFKEQ. CDR3 length equals 16 residues. CDR3 in DNA: TGTGCCAGCAGCCAAGCCAGTCGACTTAACACAGATACGCAGTATTTT. Translating gives CASSQASRLNTDTQYF.

This clone was seen only a few times. This rearrangement joins TRBV5-1 to TRBJ2-2; D possibly corresponds to TRBD1 (5 bases). The CDR3 extends over 13 amino acids. V lost 4 bases and J 6 bases, leaving 10 bases between the germline ends. Germline V gives CDR1 SGHRS, CDR2 YFSETQ. The CDR3 reads CASSHPQAGELFF. Written as DNA, the CDR3 is TGCGCCAGCAGCCACCCACAGGCCGGGGAGCTGTTTTTT.

The chain recombines TRBV27 with TRBJ1-1; 9 nucleotides line up with TRBD1. The CDR3 extends over 15 amino acids. Germline assignment: CDR1 MNHEY and CDR2 SMNVEV (reference sequence). Unmatched junction bases numbered 8, after V lost 5 bases and J lost 4 bases. The CDR3 spells CASSRPGTGRTEAFF. The DNA for the CDR3 is TGTGCCAGCAGTCGTCCCGGGACAGGGCGCACTGAAGCTTTCTTT.

The chain uses TRBV25-1 and TRBJ2-2; D gene ambiguous. The germline V gene has CDR1 MGHDK and CDR2 SYGVNS. This CDR3 comprises 15 residues. With 3 bases removed from V and 0 bases from J, the gap between germline ends came to 8 bases. CDR3 nucleotides: TGTGCCAGCAGTGATCTGGGTGCGAACACCGGGGAGCTGTTTTTT. Translation: CASSDLGANTGELFF.

This chain links TRBV9 with TRBJ2-5; D remains ambiguous. V lost 2 bases, J lost 4 bases, and 9 bases lay in between. The CDR3 sequence is 13 residues long. Per germline, CDR1 SGDLS and CDR2 YYNGEE. CDR3: CASSVGLGETQYF. In DNA, the CDR3 is TGTGCCAGCAGCGTCGGCCTAGGAGAGACCCAGTACTTC. The full variable domain, with the rest looked up from reference TRBV9 and TRBJ2-5, is DSGVTQTPKHLITATGQRVTLRCSPRSGDLSVYWYQQSLDQGLQFLIQYYNGEERAKGNILERFSAQQFPDLHSELNLSSLELGDSALYFCASSVGLGETQYFGPGTRLLVL.

V and J are TRBV11-1 and TRBJ2-5; D perhaps matches TRBD2 (6 bases). The CDR3 covers 14 residues. The germline V and J ends were trimmed by 2 bases and 2 bases, with 9 bases remaining between them. The V gene's germline CDR1 is SGHAT and CDR2 FQDESV (reference sequence). CDR3 in amino acids: CASSLWRDQETQYF. CDR3 coding DNA: TGTGCCAGCAGCTTATGGCGGGATCAAGAGACCCAGTACTTC. Filled out from reference TRBV11-1 and TRBJ2-5, the complete variable domain reads EAEVAQSPRYKITEKSQAVAFWCDPISGHATLYWYRQILGQGPELLVQFQDESVVDDSQLPKDRFSAERLKGVDSTLKIQPAELGDSAMYLCASSLWRDQETQYFGPGTRLLVL.